Shown below are 25 T cell receptor beta chains from a single sample sequenced in a study of blood T cells in healthy people across ages. With a J-beta primer mix and a sample-barcoded 5' primer, a second PCR ran roughly 6 to 11 cycles. TCRdb processed the 5' RACE reads anew with MiXCR; each CDR3 protein has one entry. The sample carries around 750,000 distinct CDR3 sequences, 53% recorded once. Sequencing input: blood. The receptor source for this set is a man at least 80 years old in good health.

This clonotype was observed a handful of times. The CDR3 DNA is TGTGCCAGCAGGGGAGCGGTGGCAGGATTCTACTACGAGCAGTACTTC. Amino acids: CASRGAVAGFYYEQYF. The rearrangement links TRBV12-3 or TRBV12-4 to TRBJ2-7, with D perhaps matching TRBD2 (5 bases). The CDR3 consists of 16 residues. Trimming removed 6 bases at V and 3 bases at J, with 21 bases between.

Details on this clonotype: One end of the junction fails to match germline, which may point to a read error. This chain links TRBV5-5 with TRBJ2-7, with D perhaps matching TRBD1 (6 bases). Germline CDR1 reads SGHKS; CDR2 reads YYEKEE (reference sequence). The CDR3 consists of 16 residues. The CDR3 DNA sequence: TGTGCCAGCAACTTGCTCGGGACACATACCTCCTACGAGCAGTACTTC. Protein sequence: CASNLLGTHTSYEQYF.

The J gene is TRBJ2-1, the V gene TRBV12-3 or TRBV12-4; D is perhaps TRBD2 (6 bases). Trimming removed 5 bases at V and 10 bases at J, with 21 bases between. The CDR3 totals 15 residues. For the CDR3, the DNA is TGTGCCAGCAGTCCTACCCAGACTAGTCCGGGAGAGCAGTTCTTC. Amino acids: CASSPTQTSPGEQFF.

The chain combines TRBV7-9 with TRBJ2-3, with a tentative D call TRBD2 (5 bases). CDR1 SEHNR and CDR2 FQNEAQ come from the germline V gene (reference sequence). CDR3 size: 14 residues. V was pared by 0 bases and J by 14 bases, with 18 bases between. This CDR3 reads CASSLAGAHRYAYF. The CDR3 DNA is TGTGCCAGCAGCTTAGCGGGAGCGCACAGATACGCGTATTTT.

V usage is TRBV6-1 and J usage is TRBJ1-1; unclear D gene. CDR3 length: 14 amino acids. The germline gives CDR1 MNHNS, CDR2 SASEGT. V lost 7 bases and J 1 base, leaving 13 bases between the germline ends. The CDR3 sequence: CASTLRWGNTEAFF. As DNA, the CDR3 is TGTGCCAGCACCCTACGGTGGGGGAACACTGAAGCTTTCTTT.

The chain couples TRBV12-3 or TRBV12-4 to TRBJ2-3, with 10 bases matching TRBD2. The trim removed 5 bases at V and 2 bases at J, leaving 13 bases unmatched. The length of the CDR3 is 18 residues. The CDR3 is CASSASPSGRALTDTQYF. The CDR3 nucleotides are TGTGCCAGCAGTGCCTCTCCCAGCGGGAGGGCCCTCACAGATACGCAGTATTTT.

This clonotype came up once. The rearrangement links TRBV20-1 to TRBJ2-1; TRBD1 aligns across 9 bases. The V segment lost 2 bases and the J segment 5 bases; nucleotides outside the gene matches: 13. The CDR3 consists of 17 residues. Germline-derived CDR1 and CDR2 are DFQATT and SNEGSKA (reference sequence). CDR3 protein: CSARRSGQGRRDNEQFF. In DNA, the CDR3 is TGCAGTGCTAGACGCTCCGGACAGGGGCGCCGCGACAATGAGCAGTTCTTC.

This clonotype has a handful of counts. The rearrangement links TRBV12-3 or TRBV12-4 to TRBJ1-5, with D unclear. This CDR3 region has 17 residues. V lost 6 bases to trimming and J lost 3 bases, with 21 bases between them. The CDR3: CASRAARRRTYNQPQHF. In DNA, the CDR3 is TGTGCCAGCAGGGCGGCCAGGCGCAGGACCTACAATCAGCCCCAGCATTTT.

This clonotype was counted once. Sequence at one end of the junction differs from germline and may be a read error. The chain recombines TRBV7-9 with TRBJ2-7, with unresolved D. This CDR3 spans 15 amino acids. Per germline, CDR1 SEHNR and CDR2 FQNEAQ (reference sequence). Written as DNA, the CDR3 is TGTGTCAGCAGCTTAGTTGCAGGCCTCTCCTACGAGCAGTACTTC. Translated: CVSSLVAGLSYEQYF. The full variable domain, rest sourced from reference TRBV7-9 and TRBJ2-7, is DTGVSQNPRHKITKRGQNVTFRCDPISEHNRLYWYRQTLGQGPEFLTYFQNEAQLEKSRLLSDRFSAERPKGSFSTLEIQRTEQGDSAMYLCVSSLVAGLSYEQYFGPGTRLTVT.

This clonotype has just one count. This rearrangement joins TRBV12-5 to TRBJ1-4; 8 nucleotides align to TRBD1. CDR3 length equals 15 residues. Germline V lookup: CDR1 LGHNT, CDR2 FRNRAP. Losses at the gene ends were 6 bases for V and 10 bases for J; bases not matched to a gene: 13. The CDR3, as DNA: TGTGCTAGTGGGGAGGGGACAGGACTTTTGGGAAAACTGTTTTTT. Its protein product is CASGEGTGLLGKLFF.

This clonotype was found a few times. The chain is built from TRBV20-1 and TRBJ2-4; D remains unclear. The J call may be in error: the DNA end matches TRBJ2-7 better. Germline assignment: CDR1 DFQATT and CDR2 SNEGSKA (reference sequence). This CDR3 region has 15 residues. CDR3 DNA: TGCAGTGCTACCGGACCGGGCTCCTCGCGCCACGAGCAGTACTTC. This encodes CSATGPGSSRHEQYF.

There are a few counts of this clonotype. The chain recombines TRBV20-1 with TRBJ2-7, with D uncertain. The V end lost 1 base, the J end lost 3 bases, and 10 bases lay between the germline ends. Germline CDR1 is DFQATT and CDR2 is SNEGSKA (reference sequence). The length of the CDR3 is 13 residues. The CDR3, as DNA: TGCAGTGCTAGAGGATCTTGGGGCTACGAGCAGTACTTC. Its translation: CSARGSWGYEQYF.

The J gene is TRBJ2-5, the V gene TRBV20-1; D is possibly TRBD1 (5 bases). This CDR3 is built from 13 residues. Germline loops: CDR1 DFQATT, CDR2 SNEGSKA (reference sequence). Between the trimmed V and J ends, which lost 4 bases and 2 bases, there was a span of 11 bases. The CDR3 protein is CSATFDRQETQYF. The CDR3 DNA sequence: TGCAGTGCTACCTTCGACAGACAAGAGACCCAGTACTTC.

This clonotype was counted a few times. This chain connects TRBV24-1 to TRBJ1-2, with TRBD1 identical over 9 bases. The CDR3 sequence is 15 residues long. Germline lookup yields CDR1 KGHDR and CDR2 SFDVKD. With 3 bases clipped from V and 6 bases from J, the junction kept 7 bases outside the gene matches. The CDR3 coding sequence is TGTGCCACCAGTGATCCCCGGGGACAGGGAGATGGCTACACCTTC. Amino acid sequence: CATSDPRGQGDGYTF.

The chain recombines TRBV18 with TRBJ1-5; 7 positions match TRBD1. Germline V gives CDR1 KGHSH, CDR2 LQKENI. The CDR3 consists of 15 residues. J was trimmed by 3 bases and V by 1 base; bases with no gene match: 3. The CDR3 DNA sequence: TGTGCCAGCTCACCACAGGGGGCTTCCAATCAGCCCCAGCATTTT. Residues: CASSPQGASNQPQHF.

This clonotype was detected only a few times. The chain employs TRBV10-3 and TRBJ2-7; no clear D. CDR3 length equals 12 residues. Trimming took off 8 bases at V and 2 bases at J, with 10 bases between the two ends. Germline lookup yields CDR1 ENHRY and CDR2 SYGVKD. As DNA, the CDR3 is TGTGCCATCTATGACGGAACCTACGAGCAGTACTTC. Residues: CAIYDGTYEQYF.

This clonotype was counted between two and nine times. V is TRBV28 and J is TRBJ2-3; 8 bases align to TRBD2. Germline V gives CDR1 MDHEN, CDR2 SYDVKM. The CDR3 sequence is 15 residues long. Trimming took 6 bases from V and 4 from J; bases not matched to a gene: 9. CDR3 sequence reads: CASSFLTSAPDTQYF. The CDR3 DNA follows: TGTGCCAGCAGCTTCCTGACTAGCGCTCCAGATACGCAGTATTTT.

This clonotype was counted between two and nine times. CDR3 protein: CASSTFQGARLAGQETQYF. CDR3 nucleotide sequence: TGTGCCAGCAGTACCTTCCAGGGGGCGCGACTAGCGGGACAAGAGACCCAGTACTTC. The rearrangement links TRBV25-1 to TRBJ2-5; 11 positions match TRBD2. The germline V gene has CDR1 MGHDK and CDR2 SYGVNS. The CDR3 is 19 residues long. V was clipped by 5 bases and J by 2 bases; unmatched bases: 16.

This rearrangement joins TRBV10-3 to TRBJ2-6; 8 nucleotides agree with TRBD1. The CDR3 consists of 17 residues. Germline-derived CDR1 and CDR2 are ENHRY and SYGVKD. The trim removed 10 bases at V and 0 bases at J, leaving 11 bases unmatched. CDR3 region: CATRGGQGLSGANVLTF. In nucleotides, the CDR3 is TGTGCCACGAGGGGAGGACAGGGCCTCTCTGGGGCCAACGTCCTGACTTTC.

With regard to this clonotype: The CDR3 end shows no conserved phenylalanine or tryptophan, and so a read error is likely. This rearrangement joins TRBV5-1 to TRBJ2-1; 8 bases map to TRBD1. V dropped 4 bases and J dropped 9; count of bases not matched to a gene: 9. This CDR3 spans 14 amino acids. Germline-derived CDR1 and CDR2 are SGHRS and YFSETQ. The CDR3: CASSATGVFGEQFS. The CDR3 nucleotides read TGCGCCAGCAGCGCGACAGGGGTCTTTGGTGAGCAGTTCTCC.

This clonotype was observed many times. The junction does not match germline at one end; this may be a read error. J is TRBJ2-7 and V is TRBV7-9; D is uncertain. This CDR3 is 13 amino acids long. Germline V gene sequence: CDR1 SEHNR, CDR2 FQNEAQ (reference sequence). The CDR3 bases are TGCGCCAGCAGCTTGGAGTCCTCCTACGAGCAGTACTTC. Amino acid sequence: CASSLESSYEQYF. The full variable domain, rest sourced from reference TRBV7-9 and TRBJ2-7, is DTGVSQNPRHKITKRGQNVTFRCDPISEHNRLYWYRQTLGQGPEFLTYFQNEAQLEKSRLLSDRFSAERPKGSFSTLEIQRTEQGDSAMYLCASSLESSYEQYFGPGTRLTVT.

The chain links TRBV20-1 to TRBJ2-7, with a possible D match to TRBD1 (5 bases). The germline gives CDR1 DFQATT, CDR2 SNEGSKA (reference sequence). The CDR3 has 14 residues. V lost 8 bases to trimming and J lost 2 bases, with 19 bases between them. CDR3 amino acids: CSSSPGQGTYEQYF. The CDR3 nucleotides read TGCAGTTCATCCCCCGGCCAGGGAACCTACGAGCAGTACTTC.

Many counts were recorded for this clonotype. The chain uses TRBV6-5 and TRBJ2-1; 12 nucleotides align to TRBD2. The CDR3 is 15 amino acids. Germline CDR1 is MNHEY and CDR2 is SVGAGI. The V gene end was trimmed by 5 bases and the J gene end by 9 bases; junction bases not matched to a gene: 8. As DNA, the CDR3 is TGTGCCAGCAGTCTTGGACTAGCGGGATTTGGTGAGCAGTTCTTC. This encodes CASSLGLAGFGEQFF.

CDR3 amino acids: CASSPRSAGGNNEQFF. CDR3 nucleotide sequence: TGTGCCAGCAGCCCCCGTTCAGCGGGGGGCAACAATGAGCAGTTCTTC. The J gene is TRBJ2-1, the V gene TRBV11-3, with TRBD2 identical over 9 bases. CDR3 length: 16 residues. V was clipped by 5 bases and J by 5 bases; unmatched bases: 10. CDR1 SGHNT and CDR2 YENEEA come from the germline V gene. Variable domain in full (rest from reference TRBV11-3 and TRBJ2-1): EAGVVQSPRYKIIEKKQPVAFWCNPISGHNTLYWYLQNLGQGPELLIRYENEEAVDDSQLPKDRFSAERLKGVDSTLKIQPAELGDSAVYLCASSPRSAGGNNEQFFGPGTRLTVL.

A few counts support this clonotype. The J gene is TRBJ1-1, the V gene TRBV14, with 7 bases aligning to TRBD1. The CDR3 sequence is 15 residues long. Germline CDR1 reads SGHDN; CDR2 reads FVKESK. After removal of 2 bases from V and 0 bases from J, the junction contained 3 bases not matched to a gene. The CDR3 bases are TGTGCCAGCAGCCAACCCCAGGGGGTGAACACTGAAGCTTTCTTT. The encoded protein is CASSQPQGVNTEAFF.